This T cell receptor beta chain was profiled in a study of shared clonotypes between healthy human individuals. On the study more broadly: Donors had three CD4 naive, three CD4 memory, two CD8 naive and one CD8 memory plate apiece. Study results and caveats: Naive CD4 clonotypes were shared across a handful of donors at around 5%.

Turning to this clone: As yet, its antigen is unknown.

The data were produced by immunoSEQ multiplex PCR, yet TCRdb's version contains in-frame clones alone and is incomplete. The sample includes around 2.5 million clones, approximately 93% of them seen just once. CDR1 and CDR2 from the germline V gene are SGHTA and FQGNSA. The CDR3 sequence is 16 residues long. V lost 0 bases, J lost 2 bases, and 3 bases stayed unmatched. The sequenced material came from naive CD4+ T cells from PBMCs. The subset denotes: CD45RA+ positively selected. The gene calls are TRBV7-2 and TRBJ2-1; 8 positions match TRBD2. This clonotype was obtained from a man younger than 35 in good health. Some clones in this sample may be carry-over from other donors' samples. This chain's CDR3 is CASSLAPGLAYNEQFF. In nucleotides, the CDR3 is TGTGCCAGCAGCTTAGCCCCGGGACTAGCCTACAATGAGCAGTTCTTC. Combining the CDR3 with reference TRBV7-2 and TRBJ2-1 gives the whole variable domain GAGVSQSPSNKVTEKGKDVELRCDPISGHTALYWYRQSLGQGLEFLIYFQGNSAPDKSGLPSDRFSAERTGGSVSTLTIQRTQQEDSAVYLCASSLAPGLAYNEQFFGPGTRLTVL.